Each of the 10 T cell receptor beta chains below was sequenced from the same sample in a study of blood T cell repertoires in COVID-19. Assay: immunoSEQ multiplex PCR; the TCRdb copy retains only in-frame clones and omits some. The sample yields roughly 140,000 clones, 84% seen once. The sequencing sample was made of PBMCs or T cells enriched from blood (not recorded which). These receptors originate from a woman aged 45-59 years who had been exposed to COVID-19.

The CDR3 DNA reads as TGTGCCAGCAGCTGGGGGCTGGGGTCGTCCTACGAGCAGTACTTC. Its translation is CASSWGLGSSYEQYF. This chain joins TRBV7-2 and TRBJ2-7; perhaps TRBD1 as D (6 bases). Germline CDR1 is SGHTA and CDR2 is FQGNSA. Trimming removed 4 bases at V and 1 base at J, with 14 bases between. The CDR3 loop spans 15 amino acids.

The chain has TRBV2 and TRBJ1-2, with 9 bases that match TRBD1. V shed 6 bases, J shed 1 base, and the junction held 12 bases outside the gene matches. Germline CDR1 and CDR2: SNHLY and FYNNEI. The CDR3 has 17 amino acids. The CDR3 coding sequence is TGTGCCAGCAGCCGGGACAGGGCCAACATGGGTAACTATGGCTACACCTTC. It yields the protein CASSRDRANMGNYGYTF.

The rearrangement uses TRBV7-6 and TRBJ1-3; D not certain. The CDR3 contains 15 residues. CDR1 and CDR2 from the germline V gene are SGHVS and FNYEAQ. Trimming shortened V by 5 bases and J by 2 bases, and 13 bases separated the two germline ends. CDR3: CASSPPSGAGNTIYF. The CDR3 nucleotides are TGTGCCAGCAGCCCCCCATCCGGGGCTGGAAACACCATATATTTT.

This rearrangement joins TRBV7-9 to TRBJ2-5; possible D gene TRBD1, 7 bases. The CDR3 runs 17 residues. From germline, CDR1 is SEHNR and CDR2 FQNEAQ (reference sequence). With 2 bases removed from V and 5 bases from J, the gap between germline ends came to 21 bases. CDR3 residues: CASSLRGTVLGSETQYF. The CDR3 DNA is TGTGCCAGCAGCTTACGCGGGACAGTTTTGGGGTCGGAGACCCAGTACTTC.

The chain couples TRBV9 to TRBJ2-1; 12 nucleotides agree with TRBD2. Trimming removed 3 bases from V and 6 bases from J; junction bases left unmatched: 4. CDR1 is SGDLS, CDR2 YYNGEE, per germline. The CDR3 totals 15 residues. The CDR3 region is CASSGTSGISNEQFF. CDR3 DNA sequence: TGTGCCAGCAGCGGGACTAGCGGGATAAGCAATGAGCAGTTCTTC.

This rearrangement joins TRBV11-3 to TRBJ2-7; the D gene is possibly TRBD2 (5 bases). The germline CDR1 and CDR2 sequences are SGHNT and YENEEA. The CDR3 loop spans 15 amino acids. V shed 6 bases and J shed 1 base, with 16 bases lying between them. The CDR3 DNA reads as TGTGCCAGCAGTACCGGACTGGGAGAGTCCTACGAGCAGTACTTC. Amino acids: CASSTGLGESYEQYF.

The J gene is TRBJ1-1, the V gene TRBV6-5; 8 nucleotides match TRBD1. Trimming took 5 bases from V and 10 from J; bases not matched to a gene: 6. Looked up from germline, CDR1 is MNHEY and CDR2 is SVGAGI. The CDR3 covers 12 residues. The CDR3 loop reads CASSRETGVAFF. DNA for the CDR3: TGTGCCAGCAGTCGAGAGACAGGGGTAGCTTTCTTT.

This rearrangement joins TRBV9 to TRBJ1-2, with 7 bases matching TRBD1. Trimming at V came to 0 bases and at J to 5 bases, leaving 1 base not matched to a gene. Germline CDR1 is SGDLS and CDR2 is YYNGEE. This CDR3 region has 13 residues. The CDR3 DNA is TGTGCCAGCAGCGTAGCAGGGGGGTATGGCTACACCTTC. As protein: CASSVAGGYGYTF.

The CDR3 region is CASSRTALTNYGYTF. CDR3 nucleotides: TGTGCCAGTAGTAGGACAGCGCTAACTAACTATGGCTACACCTTC. The chain joins TRBV19 to TRBJ1-2; TRBD1 might be the D (6 bases). V dropped 4 bases and J dropped 0 bases, with 12 bases sitting between them. Per germline, CDR1 LNHDA and CDR2 SQIVND (reference sequence). The CDR3 is made up of 15 amino acids.

The rearrangement links TRBV6-5 to TRBJ1-4; the D gene is possibly TRBD1 (6 bases). Deletions cut 6 bases from V and 3 bases from J, with 11 bases between. This CDR3 comprises 14 residues. Germline-derived CDR1 and CDR2 are MNHEY and SVGAGI. Here the CDR3 reads CASRLGGPNEKLFF. In nucleotides, the CDR3 is TGTGCCAGCAGGCTCGGGGGGCCTAATGAAAAACTGTTTTTT.